This entry lists 12 T cell receptor beta chains sequenced from one sample in a study of OX40 agonist ivuxolimab in advanced cancers. TCRdb's table, derived via immunoSEQ multiplex PCR, lists solely in-frame clones and lacks some. The sample comprises 70,000 to 85,000 clones, 84% of which are singletons, and less than 2.5% rests with the top ten. The sequencing here drew on CD4+ or CD8+ T cells sorted from blood, taken in a trial of the OX40 agonist ivuxolimab. Every receptor here comes from an adult with an advanced solid tumor such as melanoma, head and neck, liver or kidney cancer.

This rearrangement joins TRBV14 to TRBJ1-6; a weak D match, TRBD1 (5 bases). CDR3 length: 16 residues. The V end lost 3 bases, the J end lost 7 bases, and 16 bases lay between the germline ends. Germline V gene lookup returns CDR1 SGHDN and CDR2 FVKESK. DNA for the CDR3: TGTGCCAGCAGCCAGATTGGGACGCCTGGGAATTCACCCCTCCACTTT. Encoded protein: CASSQIGTPGNSPLHF.

This clone has just a few counts. This chain links TRBV28 with TRBJ2-5, with 7 nucleotides matching TRBD1. This CDR3 is 15 amino acids long. The V segment lost 6 bases and the J segment 5 bases; nucleotides outside the gene matches: 12. The germline V gene has CDR1 MDHEN and CDR2 SYDVKM. The CDR3 sequence is CASSYDRAHGETQYF. The DNA for the CDR3 is TGTGCCAGCAGCTACGACAGGGCCCATGGGGAGACCCAGTACTTC. Full variable domain (rest looked up from reference TRBV28 and TRBJ2-5): DVKVTQSSRYLVKRTGEKVFLECVQDMDHENMFWYRQDPGLGLRLIYFSYDVKMKEKGDIPEGYSVSREKKERFSLILESASTNQTSMYLCASSYDRAHGETQYFGPGTRLLVL.

This clone appeared a single time. The chain combines TRBV5-4 with TRBJ1-4; D may be TRBD1 (5 bases). V lost 3 bases and J 6 bases, leaving 15 bases between the germline ends. Germline CDR1 reads SGHNT; CDR2 reads YYREEE (reference sequence). CDR3 size: 15 residues. The CDR3 reads CASSWGLEVDEKLFF. CDR3 bases: TGTGCCAGCAGCTGGGGACTGGAGGTCGATGAAAAACTGTTTTTT. The whole variable domain, remainder taken from reference TRBV5-4 and TRBJ1-4, is ETGVTQSPTHLIKTRGQQVTLRCSSQSGHNTVSWYQQALGQGPQFIFQYYREEENGRGNFPPRFSGLQFPNYSSELNVNALELDDSALYLCASSWGLEVDEKLFFGSGTQLSVL.

The CDR3 DNA follows: TGTGCCTGGAGTCCTACCCGTAGCGGCGCGGGCAATGAGCAGTTCTTC. This gives the protein CAWSPTRSGAGNEQFF. This sequence joins TRBV30 and TRBJ2-1; possibly TRBD2 for D (6 bases). V was cut by 2 bases and J by 6 bases, with 20 bases left in between. The CDR3 totals 16 residues. Germline-derived CDR1 and CDR2 are GTSNPN and SVGIG (reference sequence).

The chain links TRBV19 to TRBJ1-1; 7 positions agree with TRBD1. Germline trimming cut 6 bases from V and 1 base from J; bases unmatched to any gene: 8. This CDR3 spans 15 amino acids. Germline V lookup: CDR1 LNHDA, CDR2 SQIVND (reference sequence). The DNA for the CDR3 is TGTGCCAGTAGCATAAAAGGACAGGCGAACACTGAAGCTTTCTTT. It translates to CASSIKGQANTEAFF. Supplemented by reference TRBV19 and TRBJ1-1, the full variable domain reads DGGITQSPKYLFRKEGQNVTLSCEQNLNHDAMYWYRQDPGQGLRLIYYSQIVNDFQKGDIAEGYSVSREKKESFPLTVTSAQKNPTAFYLCASSIKGQANTEAFFGQGTRLTVV.

On this clone: Distinct nucleotide sequences in the sample also encode this CDR3. V and J are TRBV29-1 and TRBJ2-4, with D maybe TRBD2 (5 bases). V was pared by 7 bases and J by 9 bases, with 10 bases between. This CDR3 is 10 amino acids long. Germline assignment: CDR1 SQVTM and CDR2 ANQGSEA. CDR3 DNA sequence: TGCAGCGCAGCGGTAGGCATTCAGTACTTC. It encodes CSAAVGIQYF.

This clone was found once. The chain employs TRBV4-3 and TRBJ2-1; D may be TRBD2 (6 bases). The V end lost 1 base, the J end lost 2 bases, and 21 bases lay between the germline ends. The CDR3 consists of 19 residues. From germline, CDR1 is LGHNA and CDR2 YSLEER. CDR3 sequence: CASSQGATGDFYTYNEQFF. The CDR3 DNA is TGCGCCAGCAGCCAAGGGGCCACCGGGGACTTCTATACCTACAATGAGCAGTTCTTC.

This clone was seen just once. The rearrangement uses TRBV7-3 and TRBJ2-1; maybe TRBD2 (6 bases). The V gene lost 4 bases and the J gene lost 5 bases, with 12 bases spanning the gap. The CDR3 is made up of 14 amino acids. Germline loops: CDR1 SGHTA, CDR2 FQGTGA. Here the CDR3 reads CASSSVGGHNEQFF. DNA of the CDR3: TGTGCCAGCAGCTCCGTGGGAGGACACAATGAGCAGTTCTTC. Drawing the rest from reference TRBV7-3 and TRBJ2-1, the complete variable domain is GAGVSQTPSNKVTEKGKYVELRCDPISGHTALYWYRQSLGQGPEFLIYFQGTGAADDSGLPNDRFFAVRPEGSVSTLKIQRTERGDSAVYLCASSSVGGHNEQFFGPGTRLTVL.

The rearrangement links TRBV9 to TRBJ2-3, with 9 bases that match TRBD2. Germline CDR1 and CDR2: SGDLS and YYNGEE. The CDR3 consists of 15 residues. V shed 3 bases, J shed 4 bases, and the junction held 6 bases outside the gene matches. Here the CDR3 reads CASSASGIKADTQYF. CDR3 DNA sequence: TGTGCCAGCAGCGCTAGCGGGATTAAGGCAGATACGCAGTATTTT.

The chain carries TRBV18 and TRBJ2-5, with TRBD1 as a possible D gene (6 bases). The CDR3 is made up of 16 amino acids. Per germline, CDR1 KGHSH and CDR2 LQKENI. V lost 3 bases and J lost 5, with 19 bases in between. The CDR3, as DNA: TGTGCCAGCTCACCGGGTTCCGGGACACCTTCTGAGACCCAGTACTTC. It is translated as CASSPGSGTPSETQYF.

This clone appeared once. The rearrangement links TRBV19 to TRBJ1-5; a weak D match, TRBD1 (6 bases). The CDR3 spans 14 residues. V lost 3 bases to trimming and J lost 4 bases, with 10 bases between them. The germline CDR1 and CDR2 sequences are LNHDA and SQIVND (reference sequence). The CDR3 DNA is TGTGCCAGTAGTATTGAAACAGGGAATCAGCCCCAGCATTTT. Encoded protein: CASSIETGNQPQHF.

This rearrangement joins TRBV5-1 to TRBJ1-4; the D is unclear. The CDR3 covers 14 residues. The germline V gene has CDR1 SGHRS and CDR2 YFSETQ. Trimming pared 0 bases from V and 5 bases from J, leaving 8 bases between. The DNA of the CDR3 is TGCGCCAGCAGCTTGGTAAATGGCAATGAAAAACTGTTTTTT. This codes for CASSLVNGNEKLFF.